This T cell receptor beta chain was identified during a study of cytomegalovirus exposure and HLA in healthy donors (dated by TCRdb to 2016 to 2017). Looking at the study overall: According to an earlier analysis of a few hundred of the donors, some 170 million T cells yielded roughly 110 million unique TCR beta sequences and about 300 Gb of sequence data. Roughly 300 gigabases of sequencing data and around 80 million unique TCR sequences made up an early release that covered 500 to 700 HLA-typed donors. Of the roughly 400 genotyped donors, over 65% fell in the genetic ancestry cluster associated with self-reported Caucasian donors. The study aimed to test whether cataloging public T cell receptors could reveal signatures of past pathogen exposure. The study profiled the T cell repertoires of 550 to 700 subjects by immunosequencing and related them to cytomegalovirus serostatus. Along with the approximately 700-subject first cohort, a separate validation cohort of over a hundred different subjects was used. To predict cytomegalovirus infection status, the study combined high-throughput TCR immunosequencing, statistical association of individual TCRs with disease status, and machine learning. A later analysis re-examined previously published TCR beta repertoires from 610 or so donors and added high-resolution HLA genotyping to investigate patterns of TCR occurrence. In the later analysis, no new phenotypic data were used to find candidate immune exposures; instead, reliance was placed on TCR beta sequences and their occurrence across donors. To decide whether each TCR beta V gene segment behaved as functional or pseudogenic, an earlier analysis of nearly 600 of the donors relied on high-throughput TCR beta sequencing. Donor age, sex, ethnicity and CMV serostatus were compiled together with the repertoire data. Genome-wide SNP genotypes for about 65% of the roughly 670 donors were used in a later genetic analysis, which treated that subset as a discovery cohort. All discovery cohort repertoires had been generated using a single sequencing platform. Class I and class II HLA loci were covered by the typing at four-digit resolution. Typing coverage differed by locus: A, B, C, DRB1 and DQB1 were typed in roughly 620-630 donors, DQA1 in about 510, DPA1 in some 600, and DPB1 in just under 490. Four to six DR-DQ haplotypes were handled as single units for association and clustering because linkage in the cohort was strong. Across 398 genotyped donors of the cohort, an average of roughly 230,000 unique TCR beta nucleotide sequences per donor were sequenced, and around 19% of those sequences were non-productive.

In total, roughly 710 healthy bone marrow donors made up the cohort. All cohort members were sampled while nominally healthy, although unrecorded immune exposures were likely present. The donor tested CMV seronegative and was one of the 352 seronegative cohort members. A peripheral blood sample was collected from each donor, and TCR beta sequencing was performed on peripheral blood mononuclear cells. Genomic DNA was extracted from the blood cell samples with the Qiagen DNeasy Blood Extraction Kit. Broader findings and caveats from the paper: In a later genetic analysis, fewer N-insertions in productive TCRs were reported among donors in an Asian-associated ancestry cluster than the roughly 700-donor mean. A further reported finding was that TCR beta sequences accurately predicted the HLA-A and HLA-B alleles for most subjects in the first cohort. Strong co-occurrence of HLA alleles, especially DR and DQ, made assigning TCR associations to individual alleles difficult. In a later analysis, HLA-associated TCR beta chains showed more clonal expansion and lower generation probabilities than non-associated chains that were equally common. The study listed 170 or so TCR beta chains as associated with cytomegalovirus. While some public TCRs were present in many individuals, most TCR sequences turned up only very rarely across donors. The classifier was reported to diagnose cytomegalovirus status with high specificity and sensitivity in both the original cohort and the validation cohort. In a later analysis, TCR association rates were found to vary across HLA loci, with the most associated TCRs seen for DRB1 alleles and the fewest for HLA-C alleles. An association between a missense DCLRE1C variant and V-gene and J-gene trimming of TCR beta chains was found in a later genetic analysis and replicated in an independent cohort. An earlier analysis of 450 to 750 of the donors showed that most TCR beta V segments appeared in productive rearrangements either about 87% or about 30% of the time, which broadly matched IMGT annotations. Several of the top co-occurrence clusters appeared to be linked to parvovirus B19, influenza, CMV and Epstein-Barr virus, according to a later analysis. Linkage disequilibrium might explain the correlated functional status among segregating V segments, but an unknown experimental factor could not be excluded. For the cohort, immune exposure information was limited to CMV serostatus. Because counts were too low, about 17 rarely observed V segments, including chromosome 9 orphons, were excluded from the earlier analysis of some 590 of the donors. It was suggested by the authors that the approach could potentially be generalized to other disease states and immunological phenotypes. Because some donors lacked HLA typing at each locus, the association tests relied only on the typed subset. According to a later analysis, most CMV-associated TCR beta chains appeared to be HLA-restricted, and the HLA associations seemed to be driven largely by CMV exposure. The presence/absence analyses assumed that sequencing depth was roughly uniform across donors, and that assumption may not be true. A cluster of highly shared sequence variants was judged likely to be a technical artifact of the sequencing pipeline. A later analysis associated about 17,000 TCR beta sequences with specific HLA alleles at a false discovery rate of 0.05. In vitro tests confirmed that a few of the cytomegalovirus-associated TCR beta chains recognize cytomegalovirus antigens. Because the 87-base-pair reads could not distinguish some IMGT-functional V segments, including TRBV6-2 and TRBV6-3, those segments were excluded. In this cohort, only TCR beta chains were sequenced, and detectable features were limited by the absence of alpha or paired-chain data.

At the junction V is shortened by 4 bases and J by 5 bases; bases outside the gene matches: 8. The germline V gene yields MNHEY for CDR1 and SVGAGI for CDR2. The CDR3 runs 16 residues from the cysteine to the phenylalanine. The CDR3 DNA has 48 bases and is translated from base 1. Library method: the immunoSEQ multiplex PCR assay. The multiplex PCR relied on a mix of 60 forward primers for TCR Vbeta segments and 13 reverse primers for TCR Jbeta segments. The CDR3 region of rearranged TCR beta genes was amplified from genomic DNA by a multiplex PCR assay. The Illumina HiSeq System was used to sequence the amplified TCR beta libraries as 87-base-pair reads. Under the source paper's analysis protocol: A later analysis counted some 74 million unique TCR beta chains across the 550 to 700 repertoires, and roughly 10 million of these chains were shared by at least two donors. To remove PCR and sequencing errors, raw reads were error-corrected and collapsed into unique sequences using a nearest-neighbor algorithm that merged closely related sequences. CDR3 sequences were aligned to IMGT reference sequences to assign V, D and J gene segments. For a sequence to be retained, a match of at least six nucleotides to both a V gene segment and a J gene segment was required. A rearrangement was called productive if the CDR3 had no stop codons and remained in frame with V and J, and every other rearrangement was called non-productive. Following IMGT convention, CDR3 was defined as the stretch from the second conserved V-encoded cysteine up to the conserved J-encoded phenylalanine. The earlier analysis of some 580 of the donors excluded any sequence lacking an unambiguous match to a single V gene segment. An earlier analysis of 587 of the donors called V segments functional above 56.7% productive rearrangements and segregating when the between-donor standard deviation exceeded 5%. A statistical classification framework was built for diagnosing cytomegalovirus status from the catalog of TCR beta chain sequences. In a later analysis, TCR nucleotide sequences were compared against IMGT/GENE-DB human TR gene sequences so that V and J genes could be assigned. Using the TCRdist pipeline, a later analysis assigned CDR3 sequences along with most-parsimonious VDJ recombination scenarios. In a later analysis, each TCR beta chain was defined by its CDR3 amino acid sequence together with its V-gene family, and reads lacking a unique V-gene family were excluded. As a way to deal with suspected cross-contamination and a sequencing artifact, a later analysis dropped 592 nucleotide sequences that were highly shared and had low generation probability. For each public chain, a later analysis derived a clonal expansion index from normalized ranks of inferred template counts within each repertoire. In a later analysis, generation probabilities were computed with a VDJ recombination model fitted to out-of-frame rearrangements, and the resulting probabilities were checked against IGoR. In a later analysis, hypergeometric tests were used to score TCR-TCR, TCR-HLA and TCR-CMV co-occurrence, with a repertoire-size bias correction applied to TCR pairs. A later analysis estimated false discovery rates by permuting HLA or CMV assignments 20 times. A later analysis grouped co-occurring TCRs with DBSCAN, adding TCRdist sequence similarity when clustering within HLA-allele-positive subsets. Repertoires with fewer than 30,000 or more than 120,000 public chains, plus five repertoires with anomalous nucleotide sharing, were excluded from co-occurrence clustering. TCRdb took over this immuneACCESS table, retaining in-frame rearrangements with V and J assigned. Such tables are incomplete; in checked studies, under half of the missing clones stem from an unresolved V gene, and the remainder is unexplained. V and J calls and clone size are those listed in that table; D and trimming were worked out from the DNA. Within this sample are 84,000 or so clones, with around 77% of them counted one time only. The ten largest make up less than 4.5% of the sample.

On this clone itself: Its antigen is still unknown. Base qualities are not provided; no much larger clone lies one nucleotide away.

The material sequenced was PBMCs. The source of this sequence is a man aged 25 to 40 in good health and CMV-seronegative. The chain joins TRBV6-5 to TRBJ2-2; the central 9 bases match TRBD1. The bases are TGTGCCAGCAGTTCCATCAGGACAGGGGTGACCGGGGAGCTGTTTTTT. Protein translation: CASSSIRTGVTGELFF.